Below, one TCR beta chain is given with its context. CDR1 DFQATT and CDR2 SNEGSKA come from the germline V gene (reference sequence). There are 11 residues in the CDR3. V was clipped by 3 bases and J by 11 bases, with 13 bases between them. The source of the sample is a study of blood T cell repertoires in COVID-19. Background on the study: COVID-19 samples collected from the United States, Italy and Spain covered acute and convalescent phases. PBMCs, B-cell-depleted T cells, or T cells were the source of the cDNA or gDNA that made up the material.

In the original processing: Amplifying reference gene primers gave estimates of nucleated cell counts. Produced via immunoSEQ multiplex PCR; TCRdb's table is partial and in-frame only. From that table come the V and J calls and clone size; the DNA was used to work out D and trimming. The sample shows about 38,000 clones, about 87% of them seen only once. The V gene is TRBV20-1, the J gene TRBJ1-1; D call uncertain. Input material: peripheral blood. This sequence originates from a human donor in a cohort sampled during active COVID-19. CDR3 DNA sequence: TGCAGTGCTAGCCTCCGGGTTCGGGCTTTCTTT. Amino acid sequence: CSASLRVRAFF.